This record looks at one TCR beta chain sequence and its context. No antigen is known for it. The data are from a study of Ad26.COV2.S vaccination and SARS-CoV-2 variants. General study findings and limits: Placebo and vaccine recipients had non-spike TCR breadth that was similar. Post-vaccination spike-specific CD8+ and CD4+ T cell responses reportedly had substantial breadth. Possibly, TCR breadth and depth analyses underestimated total T cell responses. Spike-specific TCR breadth was greater after Ad26.COV2.S than placebo.

Sequencing used immunoSEQ multiplex PCR; TCRdb keeps in-frame clones, though not all of them. The sample records approximately 340,000 clones, just over 90% being singletons. This clonotype originated in a human donor who had recovered from COVID-19. Material: peripheral blood, obtained after recovery from COVID-19.

In DNA, the CDR3 is TGTGCCAGCAGTTCGAGGAACAGGAACAATGAGCAGTTCTTC. It translates to CASSSRNRNNEQFF. The J gene is TRBJ2-1, the V gene TRBV6-2 or TRBV6-3, with D possibly TRBD1 on 5 matching bases. The CDR3 is 14 residues long. The germline CDR1 and CDR2 sequences are MNHEY and SVGEGT. Trimming removed 4 bases at V and 5 bases at J, with 12 bases between.